A selection of T cell receptor beta chains follows, all from one sample in a study of identical twins. Via MiXCR, TCRdb re-called the 5' RACE reads, giving one row per CDR3 protein. The sample has around 250,000 distinct CDR3 sequences; around 8.3% are singletons. This sample also belongs to another study, concerning yellow fever vaccine responses in identical twins.

The sample was CD8+ T cells sorted from blood. All receptors come from a woman aged 18-29 years in good health. The CDR3 runs from the conserved cysteine through the conserved F or W. Fields, in order: D gene, CDR3 length, J gene, clone size, V gene, CDR3 protein, CDR3 DNA. The D gene is left open where the match is weak. Expanded clones are given a class, and other clones once, few, many or no size at all.

>TRBD2|17|TRBJ2-3|many|TRBV4-3
CASSQVGLAGEWGTQYF
TGCGCCAGCAGCCAAGTAGGACTAGCGGGAGAATGGGGTACGCAGTATTTT
>-|14|TRBJ2-7|-|TRBV6-1
CASHRTASLDEQYF
TGTGCCAGTCACCGGACCGCGTCGTTGGACGAGCAGTACTTC
>TRBD2|15|TRBJ2-5|-|TRBV29-1
CSVEDLAGGRLAQYF
TGCAGCGTTGAGGACCTAGCGGGGGGGCGATTGGCCCAGTACTTC
>-|14|TRBJ1-2|many|TRBV28
CASSLFRGNYGYTF
TGTGCCAGCAGTTTATTTAGGGGTAACTATGGCTACACCTTC
>-|14|TRBJ2-7|few|TRBV7-2
CASSLDLRNYEQYF
TGTGCCAGCAGCTTAGACTTACGGAACTACGAGCAGTACTTC
>-|13|TRBJ2-7|many|TRBV7-9
CASSPEGTYEQYF
TGTGCCAGCAGCCCAGAAGGAACCTACGAGCAGTACTTC
>-|14|TRBJ2-1|many|TRBV4-3
CASSQTGTYNEQFF
TGCGCCAGCAGCCAAACAGGGACCTACAATGAGCAGTTCTTC
>-|14|TRBJ2-1|-|TRBV29-1
CSVVRSDSYNEQFF
TGCAGCGTTGTGCGCTCGGACTCCTACAATGAGCAGTTCTTC
>-|17|TRBJ2-2|-|TRBV7-6
CASSLGRDGGATGELFF
TGTGCCAGCAGCTTAGGGAGGGACGGAGGGGCCACCGGGGAGCTGTTTTTT
>-|15|TRBJ2-3|few|TRBV7-9
CASSTRTDYTDTQYF
TGTGCCAGCAGCACGAGGACAGACTACACAGATACGCAGTATTTT
>TRBD1|16|TRBJ2-1|few|TRBV7-9
CASRQTGQSSYNEQFF
TGTGCCAGCCGCCAAACGGGACAGAGCTCCTACAATGAGCAGTTCTTC
>-|17|TRBJ2-1|-|TRBV7-8
CASSPLVGGNSYNEQFF
TGTGCCAGCAGCCCACTTGTTGGGGGGAACTCCTACAATGAGCAGTTCTTC
>TRBD2|17|TRBJ2-5|many|TRBV7-8
CASSLSPELAGLETQYF
TGTGCCAGCAGCTTAAGCCCCGAACTAGCGGGTTTGGAGACCCAGTACTTC
>-|14|TRBJ2-1|many|TRBV2
CASSDRIPYNEQFF
TGTGCCAGCAGTGATAGGATACCTTACAATGAGCAGTTCTTC
>TRBD1|15|TRBJ1-2|-|TRBV10-3
CAISESPGGLYGYTF
TGTGCCATCAGTGAGTCACCAGGGGGCTTGTATGGCTACACCTTC
>TRBD1|14|TRBJ2-7|-|TRBV7-9
CASSLGTGLHEQYF
TGTGCCAGCAGCTTAGGGACAGGGTTGCACGAGCAGTACTTC
>TRBD2|16|TRBJ2-1|-|TRBV3-1
CASSQAYSGAYNEQFF
TGTGCCAGCAGCCAAGCGTATAGCGGGGCGTACAATGAGCAGTTCTTC
>-|11|TRBJ2-3|many|TRBV5-1
CASSIPDTQYF
TGCGCCAGCAGCATCCCAGATACGCAGTATTTT
>TRBD2|20|TRBJ2-1|few|TRBV6-1
CASSGQGPGTSGFSYNEQFF
TGTGCCAGCAGTGGACAGGGTCCCGGGACTAGCGGGTTCTCCTACAATGAGCAGTTCTTC
>-|12|TRBJ2-1|few|TRBV6-5
CASSSVNNEQFF
TGTGCCAGCAGTTCGGTAAACAATGAGCAGTTCTTC
>-|12|TRBJ2-1|many|TRBV29-1
CSVEGNRGEQFF
TGCAGCGTGGAAGGAAATAGGGGTGAGCAGTTCTTC
>-|17|TRBJ1-6|few|TRBV15
CATSRDRPHSYNSPLHF
TGTGCCACCAGCAGAGATAGGCCCCACTCCTATAATTCACCCCTCCACTTT
>-|17|TRBJ2-6|-|TRBV24-1
CATASETSRGGANVLTF
TGTGCCACCGCATCGGAGACTTCGCGAGGGGGGGCCAACGTCCTGACTTTC
>TRBD2|15|TRBJ2-1|few|TRBV7-2
CASSPYPTSLNEQFF
TGTGCCAGCAGCCCTTATCCGACTAGCCTGAATGAGCAGTTCTTC
>-|13|TRBJ2-7|-|TRBV3-1
CASSQWLPYEQYF
TGTGCCAGCAGCCAATGGTTGCCTTACGAGCAGTACTTC
>-|15|TRBJ2-1|few|TRBV12-1
CASSSSTVLYNEQFF
TGTGCCAGCAGCTCCTCGACAGTTCTCTACAATGAGCAGTTCTTC
>TRBD1|19|TRBJ2-1|-|TRBV5-1
CASTSGDRGSSLSYNEQFF
TGCGCCAGCACCTCGGGGGACAGGGGCTCTTCTCTCTCCTACAATGAGCAGTTCTTC
>TRBD1|16|TRBJ1-2|-|TRBV4-1
CASSQVRGQGVDGYTF
TGCGCCAGCAGCCAAGTCCGCGGACAGGGGGTAGATGGCTACACCTTC
>-|12|TRBJ2-5|many|TRBV5-1
CASSFEGETQYF
TGCGCCAGCAGCTTTGAAGGAGAGACCCAGTACTTC
>-|15|TRBJ1-2|few|TRBV29-1
CSVDSGTRIGYGYTF
TGCAGCGTTGATTCAGGCACGAGAATAGGCTATGGCTACACCTTC
>-|12|TRBJ2-5|-|TRBV28
CASMRAQETQYF
TGTGCCAGCATGAGGGCTCAAGAGACCCAGTACTTC
>TRBD1|15|TRBJ1-1|-|TRBV27
CASHGQGAGVTEAFF
TGTGCCAGCCACGGACAGGGGGCAGGGGTAACTGAAGCTTTCTTT
>TRBD2|16|TRBJ2-1|-|TRBV14
CASSHLAGVTYNEQFF
TGTGCCAGCAGCCACCTAGCGGGAGTGACCTACAATGAGCAGTTCTTC
>-|12|TRBJ2-7|many|TRBV14
CASSQDGGTFLF
TGTGCCAGCAGCCAAGATGGAGGGACTTTTCTTTTC
>TRBD1|14|TRBJ2-7|-|TRBV7-9
CASSFRGQDYEQYF
TGTGCCAGCAGCTTCCGGGGACAGGACTACGAGCAGTACTTC
>TRBD1|15|TRBJ2-7|-|TRBV7-3
CASSLGQVVSYEQYF
TGTGCCAGCAGCTTGGGACAGGTGGTTTCCTACGAGCAGTACTTC
>TRBD2|17|TRBJ2-2|-|TRBV14
CASSQDGLAEYTGELFF
TGTGCCAGCAGCCAAGATGGACTAGCGGAGTACACCGGGGAGCTGTTTTTT
>-|20|TRBJ2-1|-|TRBV11-2
CASSLSSPFFYEDSYNEQFF
TGTGCCAGCAGCTTAAGTAGCCCCTTCTTCTATGAGGACTCCTACAATGAGCAGTTCTTC
>TRBD1|18|TRBJ2-3|many|TRBV28
CASSFHAPDRTAPDTQYF
TGTGCCAGCAGTTTCCACGCTCCGGACAGGACGGCCCCAGATACGCAGTATTTT
>TRBD1|13|TRBJ2-7|-|TRBV27
CASRWTGAYEQYF
TGTGCCAGCAGATGGACAGGAGCCTACGAGCAGTACTTC
>TRBD1|14|TRBJ2-7|-|TRBV29-1
CSVEDGTGSYEHYF
TGCAGCGTTGAAGATGGGACAGGGTCCTACGAGCATTACTTC
>TRBD2|19|TRBJ2-7|-|TRBV5-6
CASAPLVAGEERDSGEQYF
TGTGCCAGCGCCCCCTTGGTAGCGGGGGAGGAGAGGGATTCGGGCGAGCAGTACTTC
>-|14|TRBJ2-5|many|TRBV15
CATSRDQGQETQYF
TGTGCCACCAGCAGAGATCAGGGCCAAGAGACCCAGTACTTC